The rows below give T cell receptor beta chains drawn from one sample of a study of T cells after yellow fever vaccination. TCRdb passed the 5' RACE reads through MiXCR, listing each CDR3 protein once. The repertoire includes about 630,000 distinct CDR3 sequences, approximately 13% of them detected once, and about 16% sits in the top ten. The material was PBMCs, obtained on the day of the yellow fever booster vaccination. Receptor source: a man aged 25 to 45 who received the YFV17D yellow fever vaccine. The CDR3 runs from the conserved cysteine through the conserved F or W. The order of the fields is CDR3 protein, CDR3 DNA, V gene, D gene, J gene, clone size. A D gene is named only where the DNA matches it firmly. Size tells how often a clone was seen (once, few, many) or the class of an expanded clone, and some rows leave it out.

CASGSNTIYF,TGTGCCAGCGGATCAAACACCATATATTTT,TRBV12-3/TRBV12-4,NA,TRBJ1-3,many
CASALEGNQPQHF,TGTGCCAGCGCCCTTGAGGGGAATCAGCCCCAGCATTTT,TRBV7-9,NA,TRBJ1-5,few
CASSFQTATGELFF,TGTGCCAGCAGCTTCCAGACAGCCACCGGGGAGCTGTTTTTT,TRBV5-4,NA,TRBJ2-2,NA
CASSVGGAVQETQYF,TGTGCCAGCAGCGTAGGGGGTGCAGTGCAAGAGACCCAGTACTTC,TRBV27,NA,TRBJ2-5,NA
CASGLGGEQFF,TGTGCTAGTGGTTTGGGAGGTGAGCAGTTCTTC,TRBV12-5,NA,TRBJ2-1,NA
CATSRDSGSSGRLRSKQYF,TGTGCCACCAGCAGAGATTCGGGTTCGAGCGGGAGGCTACGTTCCAAGCAGTACTTC,TRBV15,TRBD2,TRBJ2-7,few
CASSSFKRQGPEQYF,TGTGCCAGCAGCTCCTTTAAACGACAGGGACCCGAGCAGTACTTC,TRBV5-8,TRBD1,TRBJ2-7,NA
CASSPIGPYEQYF,TGTGCCAGCAGCCCGATAGGCCCCTACGAGCAGTACTTC,TRBV7-9,NA,TRBJ2-7,NA
CSAGGPSSEQYF,TGCAGCGCCGGCGGGCCTTCCTCGGAGCAGTACTTC,TRBV29-1,NA,TRBJ2-7,NA
CASSLGSFGGDTQYF,TGTGCCAGCAGCCTCGGGAGTTTCGGGGGGGATACGCAGTATTTT,TRBV7-2,TRBD2,TRBJ2-3,NA